What follows are 29 T cell receptor beta chains derived from one specimen sequenced in a study of identifying expanded T cells in peripheral blood. Some clones are missing from TCRdb's copy, which holds only in-frame ones; the method was immunoSEQ multiplex PCR. The data hold more than 65,000 clones, with approximately 90% observed a single time. Sequenced material: blood. These receptor sequences come from a person between 18 and 70 years old in good health.

The chain has TRBV4-3 and TRBJ2-1; D is unclear. Germline V gives CDR1 LGHNA, CDR2 YSLEER. CDR3 length equals 15 residues. The V end was cut by 6 bases, the J end by 0 bases, with 12 bases between. The CDR3 here is CASSSSAGSYNEQFF. CDR3 DNA sequence: TGCGCCAGCAGTTCTTCCGCAGGCTCCTACAATGAGCAGTTCTTC.

The V gene is TRBV29-1, the J gene TRBJ1-1, with TRBD1 matching 7 bases. The CDR3 is 16 amino acids. V trimming: 4 bases; J trimming: 1 base; junction bases outside the gene matches: 12. Germline V lookup: CDR1 SQVTM, CDR2 ANQGSEA. CDR3 in DNA: TGCAGCGTTGGGGGCGAGAGGGGGCATTCGAACACTGAAGCTTTCTTT. Translated: CSVGGERGHSNTEAFF.

This sequence joins TRBV5-8 and TRBJ1-1; D gene unclear. This CDR3 comprises 14 residues. V shed 2 bases and J shed 2 bases, with 10 bases lying between them. Germline assignment: CDR1 SGHTS and CDR2 YDEGEE. The CDR3 sequence is CASSLGRGNTEAFF. CDR3 in DNA: TGTGCCAGCAGCTTAGGAAGAGGAAACACTGAAGCTTTCTTT.

The CDR3 coding sequence is TGCAGCGTTGTCAACAACTACGCCTCCTACAATGAGCAGTTCTTC. Translated, it gives CSVVNNYASYNEQFF. J is TRBJ2-1 and V is TRBV29-1; D remains unclear. This CDR3 spans 15 amino acids. The V and J ends lost 4 bases and 0 bases respectively, with 13 bases between them. The germline CDR1 and CDR2 sequences are SQVTM and ANQGSEA.

The rearrangement uses TRBV27 and TRBJ1-5, with D hard to call. This CDR3 is 15 amino acids long. Germline CDR1 reads MNHEY; CDR2 reads SMNVEV (reference sequence). The germline V and J ends were trimmed by 7 bases and 0 bases, with 13 bases remaining between them. The chain's CDR3 is CASKPTVYSNQPQHF. As DNA, the CDR3 is TGTGCCAGCAAGCCAACCGTATATAGCAATCAGCCCCAGCATTTT.

CDR3 bases: TGTGCCAGCAGCAAAGGACAGGGGATTTTTGAAAAACTGTTTTTT. Translation: CASSKGQGIFEKLFF. This rearrangement joins TRBV5-4 to TRBJ1-4; 9 bases map to TRBD1. The CDR3 sequence is 15 residues long. In germline, CDR1 is SGHNT, CDR2 YYREEE (reference sequence). Losses at the gene ends were 4 bases for V and 7 bases for J; bases not matched to a gene: 8.

The chain joins TRBV19 to TRBJ2-6; D gene unclear. The CDR3 is made up of 14 amino acids. Germline V gene lookup returns CDR1 LNHDA and CDR2 SQIVND (reference sequence). Trimming took off 5 bases at V and 0 bases at J, with 5 bases between the two ends. In nucleotides, the CDR3 is TGTGCCAGTAGTTTCTACTCTGGGGCCAACGTCCTGACTTTC. Translating it yields CASSFYSGANVLTF.

The chain employs TRBV19 and TRBJ2-5, with a possible D match to TRBD2 (6 bases). V shed 7 bases and J shed 4 bases, with 22 bases lying between them. This CDR3 has 16 amino acids. From germline, CDR1 is LNHDA and CDR2 SQIVND (reference sequence). The CDR3 DNA reads as TGTGCCAGTATCAGCCCGCCCCGGGACTTCTTAGAGACCCAGTACTTC. The encoded protein is CASISPPRDFLETQYF.

The V call is TRBV7-2, the J call TRBJ2-1; D gene uncertain. From germline, CDR1 is SGHTA and CDR2 FQGNSA. The CDR3 length is 11 residues. V was pared by 3 bases and J by 7 bases, with 4 bases between. CDR3: CASSFLNEQFF. The CDR3 bases are TGTGCCAGCAGCTTTCTGAATGAGCAGTTCTTC. The full variable domain, in which reference TRBV7-2 and TRBJ2-1 provide the parts outside the CDR3, is GAGVSQSPSNKVTEKGKDVELRCDPISGHTALYWYRQSLGQGLEFLIYFQGNSAPDKSGLPSDRFSAERTGGSVSTLTIQRTQQEDSAVYLCASSFLNEQFFGPGTRLTVL.

The J gene is TRBJ2-7, the V gene TRBV25-1; the match to TRBD1 covers 9 bases. Looked up from germline, CDR1 is MGHDK and CDR2 is SYGVNS. J was trimmed by 2 bases and V by 2 bases; bases with no gene match: 4. The CDR3 has 15 residues. CDR3 coding DNA: TGTGCCAGCAGTGAACCGGGACAGGGCGCCTACGAGCAGTACTTC. As protein: CASSEPGQGAYEQYF.

The chain combines TRBV7-2 with TRBJ1-6, with D unresolved. This CDR3 contains 12 residues. Germline V gives CDR1 SGHTA, CDR2 FQGNSA. Trimming pared 1 base from V and 11 bases from J, leaving 6 bases between. CDR3 sequence (DNA): TGTGCCAGCAGCTTAGAGGTGGCACCCCTCCACTTT. Translation: CASSLEVAPLHF. The whole variable domain, remainder taken from reference TRBV7-2 and TRBJ1-6, is GAGVSQSPSNKVTEKGKDVELRCDPISGHTALYWYRQSLGQGLEFLIYFQGNSAPDKSGLPSDRFSAERTGGSVSTLTIQRTQQEDSAVYLCASSLEVAPLHFGNGTRLTVT.

The rearrangement joins TRBV6-5 to TRBJ2-1, with TRBD1 matching 12 bases. Germline trimming cut 6 bases from V and 7 bases from J; bases unmatched to any gene: 7. This CDR3 has 15 amino acids. Per the germline V gene, CDR1 is MNHEY and CDR2 is SVGAGI. For the CDR3, the DNA is TGTGCCAGCAGATTGGGACAGGGGGCTGGGAATGAGCAGTTCTTC. This translates into CASRLGQGAGNEQFF.

This clone was recorded once. The chain joins TRBV7-8 to TRBJ2-7; 8 positions agree with TRBD1. After removal of 5 bases from V and 6 bases from J, the junction contained 9 bases not matched to a gene. Germline-derived CDR1 and CDR2 are SGHVS and FQNEAQ. The CDR3 has 14 residues. This chain's CDR3 is CASSTRTGPREQYF. CDR3 sequence (DNA): TGTGCCAGCAGCACCAGGACAGGGCCCCGCGAGCAGTACTTC.

With respect to this clone: The junction shows a germline mismatch at one end, possibly a read error. The V and J genes are TRBV5-1 and TRBJ2-7, with TRBD2 matching over 12 bases. The CDR3 sequence is 17 residues long. Germline V gene lookup returns CDR1 SGHRS and CDR2 YFSETQ. For the CDR3, the DNA is TGCGCCAGCAGCTTGGGACTAGCGGGAGTCCAGGCGGAAGGGATCTTCTTC. It codes for CASSLGLAGVQAEGIFF.

V is TRBV4-3 and J is TRBJ2-5; 10 positions match TRBD2. Trimming took 0 bases from V and 4 from J; bases not matched to a gene: 14. The germline V gene has CDR1 LGHNA and CDR2 YSLEER. This CDR3 is 19 amino acids long. CDR3 in amino acids: CASSQDLVGLAGVGETQYF. The DNA for the CDR3 is TGCGCCAGCAGCCAAGATCTTGTTGGGCTAGCGGGAGTAGGAGAGACCCAGTACTTC.

The chain combines TRBV5-1 with TRBJ2-5, with 9 nucleotides matching TRBD1. With 2 bases clipped from V and 5 bases from J, the junction kept 7 bases outside the gene matches. Germline lookup yields CDR1 SGHRS and CDR2 YFSETQ. The CDR3 contains 15 residues. The CDR3 DNA reads TGCGCCAGCAGCTTATACACAGGGGGCGCGGAGACCCAGTACTTC. Amino acids: CASSLYTGGAETQYF.

The chain carries TRBV5-5 and TRBJ2-5; possible D gene TRBD1, 6 bases. Matching the DNA end better, TRBJ2-7 makes the J call doubtful. Germline CDR1 SGHKS, CDR2 YYEKEE (reference sequence). The CDR3 covers 12 residues. CDR3 in amino acids: CASSQQGYEQYF. In nucleotides, the CDR3 is TGTGCCAGCAGCCAGCAGGGGTACGAGCAGTACTTC.

In its sample, this clone was seen once. V is TRBV19 and J is TRBJ1-1, with TRBD1 identical over 7 bases. V lost 6 bases and J lost 6; bases outside the gene matches: 10. CDR1 LNHDA and CDR2 SQIVND come from the germline V gene (reference sequence). The CDR3 spans 14 residues. This chain's CDR3 is CASRTDRAEPEAFF. The CDR3 DNA reads TGTGCCAGTAGGACAGACAGGGCTGAGCCTGAAGCTTTCTTT.

The chain carries TRBV7-6 and TRBJ1-6; a weak D match, TRBD1 (5 bases). Germline V gene lookup returns CDR1 SGHVS and CDR2 FNYEAQ. Trimming cost V 1 base and J 5 bases, with 9 bases left between them. This CDR3 spans 15 amino acids. The CDR3 loop reads CASSLDTGDNSPLHF. The CDR3, as DNA: TGTGCCAGCAGCTTAGATACAGGTGATAATTCACCCCTCCACTTT.

The genes are TRBV9 and TRBJ1-5; tentatively, D is TRBD1 (5 bases). Trimming pared 0 bases from V and 7 bases from J, leaving 11 bases between. Germline loops: CDR1 SGDLS, CDR2 YYNGEE. The CDR3 is 14 residues long. This chain's CDR3 is CASSVEGVGQPQHF. DNA for the CDR3: TGTGCCAGCAGCGTAGAAGGGGTTGGGCAGCCCCAGCATTTT.

The V call is TRBV6-4, the J call TRBJ2-1; D remains unclear. The germline V gene has CDR1 MRHNA and CDR2 SNTAGT. The CDR3 is 13 amino acids. The V and J ends lost 0 bases and 8 bases respectively, with 8 bases between them. The CDR3 DNA is TGTGCCAGCAGTGACTCTGAAAGGGATGAGCAGTTCTTC. This codes for CASSDSERDEQFF.

This clone was seen ten or more times. The gene calls are TRBV11-3 and TRBJ1-1, with D hard to call. Trimming took off 5 bases at V and 1 base at J, with 8 bases between the two ends. This CDR3 comprises 13 residues. Germline loops: CDR1 SGHNT, CDR2 YENEEA. The CDR3 loop reads CASSRGTNTEAFF. Here the CDR3 DNA reads TGTGCCAGCAGCCGGGGTACGAACACTGAAGCTTTCTTT.

V is TRBV4-3 and J is TRBJ2-7, with 8 bases aligning to TRBD2. Germline trimming cut 0 bases from V and 0 bases from J; bases unmatched to any gene: 4. CDR3 size: 16 residues. CDR1 is LGHNA, CDR2 YSLEER, per germline. Written as DNA, the CDR3 is TGCGCCAGCAGCCAAGAGAGCGGGAGTAGCTCCTACGAGCAGTACTTC. It translates to CASSQESGSSSYEQYF.

The V call is TRBV28, the J call TRBJ1-5, with D possibly matching TRBD1 (6 bases). V was trimmed by 8 bases and J by 2 bases, leaving 10 bases between them. CDR1 is MDHEN and CDR2 is SYDVKM in the germline V gene. The length of the CDR3 is 13 residues. This chain's CDR3 is CASEDSRNQPQHF. The CDR3 coding sequence is TGTGCCAGCGAGGACAGTCGCAATCAGCCCCAGCATTTT.

V gene TRBV6-6 combines with J gene TRBJ1-2, with unresolved D. Trimming took off 4 bases at V and 6 bases at J, with 15 bases between the two ends. The CDR3 has 14 amino acids. The germline V gene has CDR1 MNHNY and CDR2 SVGAGI (reference sequence). This CDR3 is CASSSPGGAHGYTF. Here the CDR3 DNA reads TGTGCCAGCAGTTCCCCGGGAGGTGCCCATGGCTACACCTTC.

This sequence joins TRBV10-1 and TRBJ1-1; D not certain. V was trimmed by 0 bases and J by 2 bases, leaving 1 base between them. CDR3 length: 12 residues. CDR1 is WNHNN, CDR2 SYGVQD, per germline (reference sequence). The CDR3 DNA sequence: TGCGCCAGCAGTGAGTCCAACACTGAAGCTTTCTTT. This translates into CASSESNTEAFF.

V is TRBV4-2 and J is TRBJ2-3; 9 nucleotides line up with TRBD2. The CDR3 spans 18 residues. The V and J ends lost 0 bases and 6 bases, in that order; junction bases with no gene match: 13. Germline assignment: CDR1 LGHNA and CDR2 YNFKEQ. CDR3 DNA: TGTGCCAGCAGCCAAGAATGGGCGGGAGGGCGAGGAATTGATACGCAGTATTTT. This gives the protein CASSQEWAGGRGIDTQYF.

This clone has a single count. The chain is built from TRBV5-1 and TRBJ2-5, with 12 bases lining up with TRBD1. Germline V lookup: CDR1 SGHRS, CDR2 YFSETQ. The CDR3 length is 18 residues. The V gene end was trimmed by 2 bases and the J gene end by 3 bases; junction bases not matched to a gene: 11. CDR3 nucleotide sequence: TGCGCCAGCAGCTTTGGGGATTCCGGGACAGGGGGCGAAGAGACCCAGTACTTC. It codes for CASSFGDSGTGGEETQYF.

The chain joins TRBV4-3 to TRBJ1-1, with D perhaps matching TRBD1 (6 bases). The CDR3 has 16 residues. V lost 1 base to trimming and J lost 1 base, with 13 bases between them. Looked up from germline, CDR1 is LGHNA and CDR2 is YSLEER. CDR3 sequence: CASSQGGGSGNTEAFF. Written as DNA, the CDR3 is TGCGCCAGCAGCCAAGGGGGGGGCTCGGGGAACACTGAAGCTTTCTTT.